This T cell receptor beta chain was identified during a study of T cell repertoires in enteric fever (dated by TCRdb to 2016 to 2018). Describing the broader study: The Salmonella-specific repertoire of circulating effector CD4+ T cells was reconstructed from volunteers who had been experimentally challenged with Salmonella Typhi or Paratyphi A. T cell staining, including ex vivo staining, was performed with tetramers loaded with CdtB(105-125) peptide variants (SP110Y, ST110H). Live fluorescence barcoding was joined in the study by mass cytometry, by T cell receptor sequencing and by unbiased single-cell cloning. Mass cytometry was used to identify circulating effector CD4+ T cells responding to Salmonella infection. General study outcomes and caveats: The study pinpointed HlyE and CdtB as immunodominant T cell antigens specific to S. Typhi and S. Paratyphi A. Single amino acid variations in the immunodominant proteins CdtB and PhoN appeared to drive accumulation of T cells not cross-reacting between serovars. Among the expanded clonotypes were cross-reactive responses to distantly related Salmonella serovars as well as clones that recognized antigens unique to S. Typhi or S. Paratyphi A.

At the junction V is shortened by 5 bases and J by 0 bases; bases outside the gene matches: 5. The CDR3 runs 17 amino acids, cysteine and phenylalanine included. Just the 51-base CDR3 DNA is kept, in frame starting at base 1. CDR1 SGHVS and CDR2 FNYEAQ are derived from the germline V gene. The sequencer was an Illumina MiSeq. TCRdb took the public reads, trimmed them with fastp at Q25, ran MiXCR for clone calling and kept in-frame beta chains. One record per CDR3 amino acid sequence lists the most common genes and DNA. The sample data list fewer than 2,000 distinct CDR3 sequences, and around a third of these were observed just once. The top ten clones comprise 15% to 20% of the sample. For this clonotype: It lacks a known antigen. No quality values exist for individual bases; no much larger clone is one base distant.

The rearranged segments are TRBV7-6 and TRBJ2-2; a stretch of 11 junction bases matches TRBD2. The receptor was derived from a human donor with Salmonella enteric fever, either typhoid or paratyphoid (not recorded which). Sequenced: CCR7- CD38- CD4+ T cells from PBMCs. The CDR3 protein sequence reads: CASSRLAGNANTGELFF. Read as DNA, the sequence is TGTGCCAGCAGCCGACTAGCGGGAAACGCGAACACCGGGGAGCTGTTTTTT.